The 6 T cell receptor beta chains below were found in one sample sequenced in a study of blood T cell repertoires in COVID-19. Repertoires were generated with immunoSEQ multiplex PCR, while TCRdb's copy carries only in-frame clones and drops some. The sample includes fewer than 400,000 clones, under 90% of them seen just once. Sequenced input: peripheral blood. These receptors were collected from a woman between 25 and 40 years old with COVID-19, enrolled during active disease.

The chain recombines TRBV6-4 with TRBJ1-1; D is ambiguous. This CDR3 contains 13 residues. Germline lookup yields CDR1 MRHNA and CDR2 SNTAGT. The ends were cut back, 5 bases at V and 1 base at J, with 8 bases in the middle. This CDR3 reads CASSLQENTEAFF. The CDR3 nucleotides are TGTGCCAGCAGTCTTCAGGAGAACACTGAAGCTTTCTTT.

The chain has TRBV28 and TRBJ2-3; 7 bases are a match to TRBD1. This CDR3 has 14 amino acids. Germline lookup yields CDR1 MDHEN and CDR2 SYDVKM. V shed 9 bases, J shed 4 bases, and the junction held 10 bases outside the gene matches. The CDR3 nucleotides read TGTGCCAGTCGCGACAGGGTTCTCTCAGATACGCAGTATTTT. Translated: CASRDRVLSDTQYF. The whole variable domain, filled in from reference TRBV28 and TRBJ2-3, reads DVKVTQSSRYLVKRTGEKVFLECVQDMDHENMFWYRQDPGLGLRLIYFSYDVKMKEKGDIPEGYSVSREKKERFSLILESASTNQTSMYLCASRDRVLSDTQYFGPGTRLTVL.

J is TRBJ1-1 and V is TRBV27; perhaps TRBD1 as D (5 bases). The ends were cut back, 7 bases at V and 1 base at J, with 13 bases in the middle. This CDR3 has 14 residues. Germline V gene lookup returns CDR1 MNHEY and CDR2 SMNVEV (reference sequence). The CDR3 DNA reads TGTGCCAGCACTGCTGTGGGGGGGAACACTGAAGCTTTCTTT. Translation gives CASTAVGGNTEAFF.

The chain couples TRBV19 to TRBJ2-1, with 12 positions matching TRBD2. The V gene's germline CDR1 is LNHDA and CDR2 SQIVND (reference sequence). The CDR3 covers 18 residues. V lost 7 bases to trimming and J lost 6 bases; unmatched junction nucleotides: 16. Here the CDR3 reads CASTQTSGSPSVGNEQFF. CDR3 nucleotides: TGTGCCAGTACCCAGACTAGCGGGAGTCCGTCGGTTGGCAATGAGCAGTTCTTC.

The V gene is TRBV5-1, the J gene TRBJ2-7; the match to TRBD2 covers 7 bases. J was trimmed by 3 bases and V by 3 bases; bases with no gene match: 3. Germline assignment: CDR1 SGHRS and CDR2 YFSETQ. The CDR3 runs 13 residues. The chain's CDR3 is CASSYGLGYEQYF. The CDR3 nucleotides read TGCGCCAGCAGCTATGGACTAGGCTACGAGCAGTACTTC. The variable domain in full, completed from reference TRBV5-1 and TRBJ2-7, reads KAGVTQTPRYLIKTRGQQVTLSCSPISGHRSVSWYQQTPGQGLQFLFEYFSETQRNKGNFPGRFSGRQFSNSRSEMNVSTLELGDSALYLCASSYGLGYEQYFGPGTRLTVT.

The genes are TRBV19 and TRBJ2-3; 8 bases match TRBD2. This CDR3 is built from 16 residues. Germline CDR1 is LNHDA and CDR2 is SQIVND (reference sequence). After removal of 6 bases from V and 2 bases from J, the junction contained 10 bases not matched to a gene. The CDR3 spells CASSQTSGRLTDTQYF. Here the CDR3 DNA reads TGTGCCAGTAGCCAAACTAGCGGCCGCCTCACAGATACGCAGTATTTT. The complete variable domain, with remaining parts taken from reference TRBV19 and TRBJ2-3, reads DGGITQSPKYLFRKEGQNVTLSCEQNLNHDAMYWYRQDPGQGLRLIYYSQIVNDFQKGDIAEGYSVSREKKESFPLTVTSAQKNPTAFYLCASSQTSGRLTDTQYFGPGTRLTVL.